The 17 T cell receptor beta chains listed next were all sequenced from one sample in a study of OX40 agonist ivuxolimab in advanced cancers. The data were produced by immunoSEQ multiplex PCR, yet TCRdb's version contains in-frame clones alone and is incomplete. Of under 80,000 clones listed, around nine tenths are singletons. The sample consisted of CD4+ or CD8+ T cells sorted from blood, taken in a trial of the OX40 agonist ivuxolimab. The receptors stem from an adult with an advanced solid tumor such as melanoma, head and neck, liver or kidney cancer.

CDR3 sequence reads: CASTGGNYNEQFF. The CDR3 DNA is TGTGCCAGCACGGGGGGGAATTACAATGAGCAGTTCTTC. The V gene is TRBV2, the J gene TRBJ2-1; 8 bases align to TRBD2. V gave up 7 bases and J gave up 4 bases; unmatched junction bases: 3. CDR3 length: 13 amino acids. From germline, CDR1 is SNHLY and CDR2 FYNNEI.

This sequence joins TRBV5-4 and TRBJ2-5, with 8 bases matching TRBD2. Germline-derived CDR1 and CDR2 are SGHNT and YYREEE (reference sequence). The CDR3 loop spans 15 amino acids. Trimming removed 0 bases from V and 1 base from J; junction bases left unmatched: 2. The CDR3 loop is CASSLEAGVQETQYF. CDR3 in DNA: TGTGCCAGCAGCTTGGAAGCGGGGGTCCAAGAGACCCAGTACTTC.

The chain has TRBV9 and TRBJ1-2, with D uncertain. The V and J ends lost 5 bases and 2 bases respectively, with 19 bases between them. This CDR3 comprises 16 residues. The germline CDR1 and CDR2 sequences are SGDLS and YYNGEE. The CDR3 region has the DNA TGTGCCAGCAGTGAAACCGGGCAGGTTCTGAACTATGGCTACACCTTC. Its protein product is CASSETGQVLNYGYTF. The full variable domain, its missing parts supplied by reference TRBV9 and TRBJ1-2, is DSGVTQTPKHLITATGQRVTLRCSPRSGDLSVYWYQQSLDQGLQFLIQYYNGEERAKGNILERFSAQQFPDLHSELNLSSLELGDSALYFCASSETGQVLNYGYTFGSGTRLTVV.

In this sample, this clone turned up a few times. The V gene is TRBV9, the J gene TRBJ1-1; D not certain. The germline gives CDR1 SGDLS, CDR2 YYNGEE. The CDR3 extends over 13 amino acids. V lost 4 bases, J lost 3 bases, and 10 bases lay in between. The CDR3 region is CASSKGGYTEAFF. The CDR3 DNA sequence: TGTGCCAGCAGCAAAGGAGGGTACACTGAAGCTTTCTTT.

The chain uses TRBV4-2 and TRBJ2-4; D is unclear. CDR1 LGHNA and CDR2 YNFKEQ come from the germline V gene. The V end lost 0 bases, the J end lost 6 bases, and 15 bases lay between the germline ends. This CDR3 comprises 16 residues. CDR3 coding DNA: TGTGCCAGCAGCCAAGATAATCAAGGGCTGGGAAACATTCAGTACTTC. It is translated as CASSQDNQGLGNIQYF.

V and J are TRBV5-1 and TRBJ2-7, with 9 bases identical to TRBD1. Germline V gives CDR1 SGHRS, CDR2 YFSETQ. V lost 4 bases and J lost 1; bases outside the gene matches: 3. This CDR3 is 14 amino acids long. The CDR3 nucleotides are TGCGCCAGCAGCCCCGGGACAGGGTCCTACGAGCAGTACTTC. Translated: CASSPGTGSYEQYF.

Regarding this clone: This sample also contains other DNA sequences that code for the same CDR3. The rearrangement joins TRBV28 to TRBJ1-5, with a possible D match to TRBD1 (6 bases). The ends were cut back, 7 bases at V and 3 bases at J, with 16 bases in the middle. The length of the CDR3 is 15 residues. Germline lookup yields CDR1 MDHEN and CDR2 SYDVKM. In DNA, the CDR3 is TGTGCCAGCACTATCCAAGGACAGTACAATCAGCCCCAGCATTTT. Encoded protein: CASTIQGQYNQPQHF.

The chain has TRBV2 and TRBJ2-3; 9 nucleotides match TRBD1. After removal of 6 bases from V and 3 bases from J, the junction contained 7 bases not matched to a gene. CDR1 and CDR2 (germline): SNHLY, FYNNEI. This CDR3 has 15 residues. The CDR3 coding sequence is TGTGCCAGCAGGGGACAGGGTTTGGCTACAGATACGCAGTATTTT. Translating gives CASRGQGLATDTQYF.

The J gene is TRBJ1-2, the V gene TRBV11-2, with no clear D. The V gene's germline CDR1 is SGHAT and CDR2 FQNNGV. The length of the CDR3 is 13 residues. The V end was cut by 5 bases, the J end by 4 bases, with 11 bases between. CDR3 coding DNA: TGTGCCAGCAGCCCCAGGATCGTCTATGGCTACACCTTC. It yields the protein CASSPRIVYGYTF.

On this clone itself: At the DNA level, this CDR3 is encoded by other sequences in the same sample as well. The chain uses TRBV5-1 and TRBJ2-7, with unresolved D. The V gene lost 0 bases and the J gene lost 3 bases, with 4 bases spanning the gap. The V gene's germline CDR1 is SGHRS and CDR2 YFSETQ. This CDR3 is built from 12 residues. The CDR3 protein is CASSLDGYEQYF. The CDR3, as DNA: TGCGCCAGCAGCTTGGACGGCTACGAGCAGTACTTC. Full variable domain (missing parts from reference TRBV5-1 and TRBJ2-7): KAGVTQTPRYLIKTRGQQVTLSCSPISGHRSVSWYQQTPGQGLQFLFEYFSETQRNKGNFPGRFSGRQFSNSRSEMNVSTLELGDSALYLCASSLDGYEQYFGPGTRLTVT.

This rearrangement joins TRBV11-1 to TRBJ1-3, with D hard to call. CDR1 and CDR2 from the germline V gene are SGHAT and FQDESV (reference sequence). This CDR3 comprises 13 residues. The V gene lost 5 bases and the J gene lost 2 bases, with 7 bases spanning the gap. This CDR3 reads CASSHIPGNTIYF. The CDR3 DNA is TGTGCCAGCAGCCATATCCCTGGAAACACCATATATTTT.

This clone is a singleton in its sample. This CDR3 is CASSLGGGLGYTF. CDR3 sequence (DNA): TGCGCCAGCAGCTTGGGAGGGGGCCTCGGCTACACCTTC. This sequence joins TRBV5-1 and TRBJ1-2, with 7 bases aligning to TRBD1. The CDR3 covers 13 residues. The V segment lost 0 bases and the J segment 8 bases; nucleotides outside the gene matches: 4. Germline CDR1 reads SGHRS; CDR2 reads YFSETQ.

This CDR3 is CSAGVGVEKLFF. CDR3 coding DNA: TGCAGCGCTGGGGTGGGGGTTGAAAAACTGTTTTTT. This chain connects TRBV29-1 to TRBJ1-4; a weak D match, TRBD1 (5 bases). The CDR3 totals 12 residues. V was shortened by 7 bases and J by 7 bases, with 13 bases between the two germline ends. Looked up from germline, CDR1 is SQVTM and CDR2 is ANQGSEA.

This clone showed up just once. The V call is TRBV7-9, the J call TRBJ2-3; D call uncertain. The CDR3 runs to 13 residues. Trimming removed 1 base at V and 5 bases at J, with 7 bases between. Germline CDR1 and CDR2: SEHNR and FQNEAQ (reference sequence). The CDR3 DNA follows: TGTGCCAGCAGCTTAGATCCCAGAGATACGCAGTATTTT. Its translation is CASSLDPRDTQYF.

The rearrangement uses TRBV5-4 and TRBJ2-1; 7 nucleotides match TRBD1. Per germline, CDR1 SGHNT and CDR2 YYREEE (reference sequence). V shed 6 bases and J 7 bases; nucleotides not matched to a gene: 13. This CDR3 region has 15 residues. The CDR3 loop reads CASTPGQARGNEQFF. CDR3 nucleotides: TGTGCCAGCACTCCCGGACAGGCCCGCGGGAATGAGCAGTTCTTC.

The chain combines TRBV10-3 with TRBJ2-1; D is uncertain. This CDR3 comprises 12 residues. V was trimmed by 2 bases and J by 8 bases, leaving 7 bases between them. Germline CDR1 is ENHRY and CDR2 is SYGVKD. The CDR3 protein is CAISEPSDEQFF. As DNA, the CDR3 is TGTGCCATCAGTGAGCCCAGCGATGAGCAGTTCTTC.

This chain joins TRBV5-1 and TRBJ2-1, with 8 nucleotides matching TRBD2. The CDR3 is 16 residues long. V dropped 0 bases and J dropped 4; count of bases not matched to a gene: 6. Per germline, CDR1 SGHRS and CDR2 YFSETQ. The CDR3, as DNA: TGCGCCAGCAGCTTGGACAGCGGGGGTTCGTACAATGAGCAGTTCTTC. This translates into CASSLDSGGSYNEQFF.